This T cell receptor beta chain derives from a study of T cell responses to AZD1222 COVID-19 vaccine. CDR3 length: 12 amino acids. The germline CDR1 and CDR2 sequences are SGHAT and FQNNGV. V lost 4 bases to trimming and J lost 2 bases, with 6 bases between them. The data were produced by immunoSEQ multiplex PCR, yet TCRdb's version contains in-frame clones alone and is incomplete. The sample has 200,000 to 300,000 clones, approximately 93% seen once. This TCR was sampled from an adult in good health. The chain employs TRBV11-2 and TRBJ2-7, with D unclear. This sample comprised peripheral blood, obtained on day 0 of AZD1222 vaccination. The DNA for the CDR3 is TGTGCCAGCAGCTCATGGGCCTACGAGCAGTACTTC. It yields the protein CASSSWAYEQYF. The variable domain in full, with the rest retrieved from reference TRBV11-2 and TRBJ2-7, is EAGVAQSPRYKIIEKRQSVAFWCNPISGHATLYWYQQILGQGPKLLIQFQNNGVVDDSQLPKDRFSAERLKGVDSTLKIQPAKLEDSAVYLCASSSWAYEQYFGPGTRLTVT.